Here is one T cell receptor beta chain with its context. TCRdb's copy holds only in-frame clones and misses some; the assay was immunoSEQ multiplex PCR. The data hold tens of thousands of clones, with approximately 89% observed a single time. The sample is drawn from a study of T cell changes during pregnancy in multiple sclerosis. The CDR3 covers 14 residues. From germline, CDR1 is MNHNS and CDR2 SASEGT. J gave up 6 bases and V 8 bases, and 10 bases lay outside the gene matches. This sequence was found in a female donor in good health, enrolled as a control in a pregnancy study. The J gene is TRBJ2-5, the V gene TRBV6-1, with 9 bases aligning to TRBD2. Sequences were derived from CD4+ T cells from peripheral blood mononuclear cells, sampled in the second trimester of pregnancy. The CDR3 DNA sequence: TGTGCCAGCGGCGGGGCGGGGGGGCTTAAGACCCAGTACTTC. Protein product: CASGGAGGLKTQYF.